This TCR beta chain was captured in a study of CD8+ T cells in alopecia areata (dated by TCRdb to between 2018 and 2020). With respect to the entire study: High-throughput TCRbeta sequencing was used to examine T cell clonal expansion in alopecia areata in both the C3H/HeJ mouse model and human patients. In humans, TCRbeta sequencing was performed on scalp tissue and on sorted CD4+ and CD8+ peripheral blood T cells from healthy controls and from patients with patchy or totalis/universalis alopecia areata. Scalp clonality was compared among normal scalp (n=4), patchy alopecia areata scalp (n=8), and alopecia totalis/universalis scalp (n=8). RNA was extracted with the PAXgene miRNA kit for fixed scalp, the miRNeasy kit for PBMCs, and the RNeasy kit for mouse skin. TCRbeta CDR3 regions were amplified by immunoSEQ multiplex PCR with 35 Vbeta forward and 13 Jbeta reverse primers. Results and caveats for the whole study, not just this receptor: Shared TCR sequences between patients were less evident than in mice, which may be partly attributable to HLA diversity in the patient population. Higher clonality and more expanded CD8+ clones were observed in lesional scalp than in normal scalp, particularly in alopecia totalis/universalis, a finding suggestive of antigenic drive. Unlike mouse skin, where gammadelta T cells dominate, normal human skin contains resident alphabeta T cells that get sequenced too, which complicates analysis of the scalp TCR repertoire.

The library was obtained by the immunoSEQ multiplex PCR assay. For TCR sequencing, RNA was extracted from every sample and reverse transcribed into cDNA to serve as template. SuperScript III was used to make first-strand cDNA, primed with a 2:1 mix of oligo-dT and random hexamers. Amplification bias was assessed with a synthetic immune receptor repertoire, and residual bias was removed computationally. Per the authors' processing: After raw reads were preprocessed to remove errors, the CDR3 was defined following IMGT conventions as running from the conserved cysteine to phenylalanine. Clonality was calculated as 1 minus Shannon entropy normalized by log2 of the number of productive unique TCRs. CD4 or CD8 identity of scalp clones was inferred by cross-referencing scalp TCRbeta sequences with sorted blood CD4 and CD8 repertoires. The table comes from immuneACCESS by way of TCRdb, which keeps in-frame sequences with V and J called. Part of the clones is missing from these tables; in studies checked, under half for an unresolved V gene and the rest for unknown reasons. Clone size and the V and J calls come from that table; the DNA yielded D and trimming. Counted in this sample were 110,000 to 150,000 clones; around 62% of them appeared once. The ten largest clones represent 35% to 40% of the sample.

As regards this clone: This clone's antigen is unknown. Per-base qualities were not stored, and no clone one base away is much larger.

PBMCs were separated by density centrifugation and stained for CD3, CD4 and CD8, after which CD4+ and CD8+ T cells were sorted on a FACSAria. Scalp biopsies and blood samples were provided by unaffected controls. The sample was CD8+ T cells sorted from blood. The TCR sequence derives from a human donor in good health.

The encoded CDR3 is CASSLYGYEQYF. Here is the DNA: TGTGCCAGCAGCTTATATGGCTACGAGCAGTACTTC. The chain is assembled from TRBV11-2 and TRBJ2-7, with the D gene not clear enough to name. The CDR3 goes from the cysteine to the phenylalanine over 12 residues. Only the CDR3 region is kept as DNA, spanning 36 bases read in frame from base 1. V gives up 2 bases and J gives up 3 bases, and the segment between their germline ends measures 5 bases. The germline V gene specifies SGHAT as CDR1 and FQNNGV as CDR2.